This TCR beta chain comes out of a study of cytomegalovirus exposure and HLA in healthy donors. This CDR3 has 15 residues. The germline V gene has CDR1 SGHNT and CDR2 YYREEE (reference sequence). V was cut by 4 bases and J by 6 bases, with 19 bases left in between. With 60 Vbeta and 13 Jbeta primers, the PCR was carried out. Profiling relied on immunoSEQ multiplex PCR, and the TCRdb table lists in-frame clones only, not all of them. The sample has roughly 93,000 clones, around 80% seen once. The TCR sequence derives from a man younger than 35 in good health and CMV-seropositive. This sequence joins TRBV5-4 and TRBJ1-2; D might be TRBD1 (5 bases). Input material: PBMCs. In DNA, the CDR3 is TGTGCCAGCAGCCCCTACCCCAGGGAATCGGATGGCTACACCTTC. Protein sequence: CASSPYPRESDGYTF.